This T cell receptor (beta chain) is drawn from a study of blood T cell repertoires in COVID-19. Repertoires were generated with immunoSEQ multiplex PCR, while TCRdb's copy carries only in-frame clones and drops some. The table includes about 130,000 clones, approximately 81% detected once. Germline CDR1 is SQVTM and CDR2 is ANQGSEA. This CDR3 has 17 amino acids. The J segment lost 1 base and the V segment lost 3 bases, leaving 10 bases of the junction unmatched. The TCR originated in a man aged 60 to 75 with acute or convalescent COVID-19. The sequenced material came from peripheral blood. The chain joins TRBV29-1 to TRBJ2-3, with 10 bases matching TRBD2. The CDR3, as DNA: TGCAGCGTTGAGGGCGTCCCTAGCGGGAGACGCACAGATACGCAGTATTTT. Translated, it gives CSVEGVPSGRRTDTQYF.